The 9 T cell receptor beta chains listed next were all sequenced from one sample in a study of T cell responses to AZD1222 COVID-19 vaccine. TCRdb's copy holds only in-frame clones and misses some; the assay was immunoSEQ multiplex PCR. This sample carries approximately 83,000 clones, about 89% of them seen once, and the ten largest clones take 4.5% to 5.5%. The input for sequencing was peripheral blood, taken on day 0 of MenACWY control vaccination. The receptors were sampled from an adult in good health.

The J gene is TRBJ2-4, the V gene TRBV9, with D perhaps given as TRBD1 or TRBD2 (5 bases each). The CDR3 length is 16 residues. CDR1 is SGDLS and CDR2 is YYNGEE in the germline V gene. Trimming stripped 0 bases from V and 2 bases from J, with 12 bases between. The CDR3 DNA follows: TGTGCCAGCAGCGTAGGAGGGCAGGGATCCAAAAACATTCAGTACTTC. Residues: CASSVGGQGSKNIQYF.

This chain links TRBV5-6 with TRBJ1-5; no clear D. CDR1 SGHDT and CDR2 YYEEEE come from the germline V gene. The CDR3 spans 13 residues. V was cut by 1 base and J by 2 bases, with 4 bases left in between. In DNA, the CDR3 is TGTGCCAGCAGCTTGCAGGGCAATCAGCCCCAGCATTTT. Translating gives CASSLQGNQPQHF.

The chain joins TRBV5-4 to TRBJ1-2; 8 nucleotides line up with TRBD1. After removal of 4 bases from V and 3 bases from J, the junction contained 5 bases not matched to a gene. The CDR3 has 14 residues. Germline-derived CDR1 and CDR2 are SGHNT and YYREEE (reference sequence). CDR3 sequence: CASSSPGGDYGYTF. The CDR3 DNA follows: TGTGCCAGCAGCAGTCCAGGGGGCGACTATGGCTACACCTTC. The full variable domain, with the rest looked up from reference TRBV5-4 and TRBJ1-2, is ETGVTQSPTHLIKTRGQQVTLRCSSQSGHNTVSWYQQALGQGPQFIFQYYREEENGRGNFPPRFSGLQFPNYSSELNVNALELDDSALYLCASSSPGGDYGYTFGSGTRLTVV.

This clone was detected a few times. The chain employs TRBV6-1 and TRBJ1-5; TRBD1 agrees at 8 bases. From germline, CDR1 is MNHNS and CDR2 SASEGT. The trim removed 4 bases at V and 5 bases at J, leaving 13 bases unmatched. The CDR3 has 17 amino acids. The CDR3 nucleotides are TGTGCCAGCAGTGGGTTGGGTAGGGCAGGGGGCTATCAGCCCCAGCATTTT. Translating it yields CASSGLGRAGGYQPQHF.

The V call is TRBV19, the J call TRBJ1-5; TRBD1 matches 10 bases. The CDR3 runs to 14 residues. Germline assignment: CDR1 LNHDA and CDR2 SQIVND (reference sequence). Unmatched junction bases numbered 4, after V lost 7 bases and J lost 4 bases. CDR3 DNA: TGTGCCAGTAAGGGACAGGGGAAAAATCAGCCCCAGCATTTT. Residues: CASKGQGKNQPQHF. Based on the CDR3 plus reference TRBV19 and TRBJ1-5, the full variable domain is DGGITQSPKYLFRKEGQNVTLSCEQNLNHDAMYWYRQDPGQGLRLIYYSQIVNDFQKGDIAEGYSVSREKKESFPLTVTSAQKNPTAFYLCASKGQGKNQPQHFGDGTRLSIL.

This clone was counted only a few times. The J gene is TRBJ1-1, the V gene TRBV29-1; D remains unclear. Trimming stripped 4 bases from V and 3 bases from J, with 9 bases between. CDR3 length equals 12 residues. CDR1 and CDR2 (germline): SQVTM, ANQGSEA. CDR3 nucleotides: TGCAGCGTTGGAGCAGATCACACTGAAGCTTTCTTT. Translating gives CSVGADHTEAFF.

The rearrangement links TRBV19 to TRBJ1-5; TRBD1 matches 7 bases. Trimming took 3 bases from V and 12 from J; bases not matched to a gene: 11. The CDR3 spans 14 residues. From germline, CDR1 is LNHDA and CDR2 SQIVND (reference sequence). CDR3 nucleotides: TGTGCCAGTAGTATGGAAGGGGGCACTTTGCTCCAGCATTTT. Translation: CASSMEGGTLLQHF.

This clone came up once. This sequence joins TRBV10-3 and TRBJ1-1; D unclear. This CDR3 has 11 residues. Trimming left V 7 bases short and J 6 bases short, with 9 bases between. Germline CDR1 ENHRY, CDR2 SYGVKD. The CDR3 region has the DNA TGTGCCATCAAGGGTGAGGCTGAAGCTTTCTTT. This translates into CAIKGEAEAFF.

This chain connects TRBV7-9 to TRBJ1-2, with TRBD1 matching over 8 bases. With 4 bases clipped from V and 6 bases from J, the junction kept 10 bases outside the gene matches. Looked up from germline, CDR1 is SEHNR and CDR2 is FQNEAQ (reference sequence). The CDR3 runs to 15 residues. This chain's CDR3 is CASSSSRTGRNGYTF. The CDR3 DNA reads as TGTGCCAGCAGCTCTTCAAGGACAGGGCGAAATGGCTACACCTTC.